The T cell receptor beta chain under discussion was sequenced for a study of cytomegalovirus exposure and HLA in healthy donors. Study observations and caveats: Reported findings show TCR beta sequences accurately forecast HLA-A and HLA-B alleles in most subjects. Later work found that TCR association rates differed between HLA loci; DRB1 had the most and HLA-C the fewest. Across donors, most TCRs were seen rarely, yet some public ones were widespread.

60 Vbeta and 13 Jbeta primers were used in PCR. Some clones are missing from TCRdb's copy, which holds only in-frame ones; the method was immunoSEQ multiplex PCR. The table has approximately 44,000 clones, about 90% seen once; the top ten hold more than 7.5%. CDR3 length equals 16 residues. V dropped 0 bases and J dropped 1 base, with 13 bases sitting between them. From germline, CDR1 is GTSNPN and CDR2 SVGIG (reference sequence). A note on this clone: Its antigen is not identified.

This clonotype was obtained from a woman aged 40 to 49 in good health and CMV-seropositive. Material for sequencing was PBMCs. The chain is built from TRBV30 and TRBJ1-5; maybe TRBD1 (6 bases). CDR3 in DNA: TGTGCCTGGAGTGTACAGGGCAAAGGGAGCAATCAGCCCCAGCATTTT. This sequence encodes CAWSVQGKGSNQPQHF. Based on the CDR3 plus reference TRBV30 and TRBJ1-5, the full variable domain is SQTIHQWPATLVQPVGSPLSLECTVEGTSNPNLYWYRQAAGRGLQLLFYSVGIGQISSEVPQNLSASRPQDRQFILSSKKLLLSDSGFYLCAWSVQGKGSNQPQHFGDGTRLSIL.